The clone carrying this T cell receptor (beta chain) came up a few times. As yet, its antigen is unknown. Then a second PCR, running about 7 to 11 cycles, was carried out with a sample-barcoded 5' primer and a J-beta primer mix. Carrying 12 random nucleotides, a template-switch adaptor labeled each individual cDNA molecule. MiXCR was run by TCRdb on the 5' RACE reads, yielding one entry per CDR3 protein. The sample lists around 870,000 distinct CDR3 sequences, around 30% occurring once. The entry originates in a study of blood T cells in healthy people across ages. Overall study findings and caveats: Strong correlation existed between TCR beta diversity and naive T cell percentage.

This CDR3 has 15 amino acids. The V gene lost 7 bases and the J gene lost 0 bases, with 16 bases spanning the gap. Per the germline V gene, CDR1 is MNHEY and CDR2 is SVGEGT. This TCR was sampled from a woman older than 75 in good health. The gene calls are TRBV6-2 or TRBV6-3 and TRBJ2-7; a possible D gene is TRBD1 (5 bases). The sample consisted of blood. The CDR3 DNA reads as TGTGCCAGCACCCAAGGGGCGCTTAGCTCCTACGAGCAGTACTTC. It specifies CASTQGALSSYEQYF.